The 17 T cell receptor beta chains in this list originate from one sample, sequenced in a study of shared T cell receptors in the human thymus. TCRdb's copy holds only in-frame clones and misses some; the assay was immunoSEQ multiplex PCR. The sample records hundreds of thousands of clones, around 87% being singletons. Another study also made use of these data, one on human thymus T cells.

Sequencing was done on a sample of thymocytes. The receptors come from a boy less than two years old with a congenital heart defect.

The genes are TRBV4-3 and TRBJ2-1; 11 nucleotides agree with TRBD2. The CDR3 length is 19 residues. V dropped 2 bases and J dropped 5; count of bases not matched to a gene: 14. Germline CDR1 is LGHNA and CDR2 is YSLEER. The CDR3 protein is CASSQYLALLAGAHNEQFF. The CDR3 nucleotides read TGCGCCAGCAGCCAATACTTAGCTTTACTAGCGGGGGCCCACAATGAGCAGTTCTTC.

This clone was observed a handful of times. The rearrangement links TRBV6-6 to TRBJ2-7; 9 nucleotides line up with TRBD1. CDR1 MNHNY and CDR2 SVGAGI come from the germline V gene (reference sequence). Germline trimming cut 0 bases from V and 4 bases from J; bases unmatched to any gene: 7. The CDR3 is made up of 16 amino acids. The CDR3 reads CASSYSGQGEYYEQYF. The CDR3 nucleotides read TGTGCCAGCAGTTACTCGGGACAGGGAGAGTATTACGAGCAGTACTTC.

The chain combines TRBV5-4 with TRBJ2-3; a possible D gene is TRBD2 (5 bases). The CDR3 runs to 12 residues. The germline CDR1 and CDR2 sequences are SGHNT and YYREEE (reference sequence). V gave up 0 bases and J gave up 7 bases, with 6 bases separating them. CDR3 bases: TGTGCCAGCAGCTTGGCGGGGAATACGCAGTATTTT. It translates to CASSLAGNTQYF.

The chain combines TRBV5-8 with TRBJ1-1; 7 bases line up with TRBD1. Germline loops: CDR1 SGHTS, CDR2 YDEGEE. There are 17 residues in the CDR3. V trimming: 6 bases; J trimming: 1 base; junction bases outside the gene matches: 15. The CDR3, as DNA: TGTGCCAGCACACCCCAGGGGGATACCAGGGGGAACACTGAAGCTTTCTTT. It specifies CASTPQGDTRGNTEAFF.

V and J are TRBV13 and TRBJ2-1; 10 nucleotides match TRBD2. V lost 1 base to trimming and J lost 7 bases; unmatched junction nucleotides: 13. This CDR3 spans 18 amino acids. The germline gives CDR1 PRHDT, CDR2 FYEKMQ (reference sequence). CDR3 coding DNA: TGTGCCAGCAGCTTAGAAGCGGGGGGGGCACAGGAAGGGAATGAGCAGTTCTTC. It is translated as CASSLEAGGAQEGNEQFF.

This sequence joins TRBV14 and TRBJ1-1; tentatively, D is TRBD1 (6 bases). The V end lost 0 bases, the J end lost 7 bases, and 21 bases lay between the germline ends. CDR1 is SGHDN and CDR2 is FVKESK in the germline V gene. The CDR3 is 17 amino acids. The CDR3 reads CASSQDRTGNEGLEAFF. In DNA, the CDR3 is TGTGCCAGCAGCCAAGATAGAACAGGGAATGAGGGGCTTGAAGCTTTCTTT. The full variable domain, completed using reference TRBV14 and TRBJ1-1, is EAGVTQFPSHSVIEKGQTVTLRCDPISGHDNLYWYRRVMGKEIKFLLHFVKESKQDESGMPNNRFLAERTGGTYSTLKVQPAELEDSGVYFCASSQDRTGNEGLEAFFGQGTRLTVV.

CDR3 sequence (DNA): TGTGCCAGCAGTTCTATACCGGGACAGGGAACGTACGAGCAGTACTTC. The encoded protein is CASSSIPGQGTYEQYF. The chain uses TRBV6-5 and TRBJ2-7; 9 positions agree with TRBD1. The ends lost 4 bases at V and 4 bases at J; junction bases unmatched: 11. The germline V gene encodes CDR1 MNHEY and CDR2 SVGAGI. The CDR3 has 16 residues.

This chain connects TRBV27 to TRBJ2-3; D unclear. The CDR3 consists of 16 residues. V was cut by 6 bases and J by 2 bases, with 18 bases left in between. Looked up from germline, CDR1 is MNHEY and CDR2 is SMNVEV (reference sequence). The DNA for the CDR3 is TGTGCCAGCAGCCCGCCAGGCCGGCCTCCCACAGATACGCAGTATTTT. Protein: CASSPPGRPPTDTQYF.

The CDR3 region has the DNA TGTGCCAGCAGTCTTCCGACAGGGGCCGTTCCTAATGAAAAACTGTTTTTT. It yields the protein CASSLPTGAVPNEKLFF. The chain links TRBV28 to TRBJ1-4, with 8 nucleotides matching TRBD1. V dropped 5 bases and J dropped 3; count of bases not matched to a gene: 11. CDR1 MDHEN and CDR2 SYDVKM come from the germline V gene. This CDR3 has 17 amino acids.

The CDR3 is CASSPRQVLTHSNQPQHF. DNA of the CDR3: TGTGCCAGTAGTCCCAGACAAGTTTTAACTCATAGCAATCAGCCCCAGCATTTT. The rearrangement links TRBV19 to TRBJ1-5, with D uncertain. The CDR3 is made up of 18 amino acids. The V end was cut by 5 bases, the J end by 0 bases, with 20 bases between. Germline V lookup: CDR1 LNHDA, CDR2 SQIVND (reference sequence).

Written as DNA, the CDR3 is TGTGCCAGCAGTTCTCCGGGGAGCGCCCCCCAAGAGACCCAGTACTTC. This gives the protein CASSSPGSAPQETQYF. The chain is built from TRBV28 and TRBJ2-5; perhaps TRBD2 as D (5 bases). The CDR3 spans 16 residues. CDR1 and CDR2 (germline): MDHEN, SYDVKM. Between the trimmed V and J ends, which lost 4 bases and 1 base, there was a span of 16 bases.

V and J are TRBV7-8 and TRBJ2-7, with D unclear. Germline V gene lookup returns CDR1 SGHVS and CDR2 FQNEAQ. This CDR3 contains 11 residues. V lost 3 bases and J lost 2, with 2 bases in between. The CDR3 reads CASSFTYEQYF. The CDR3, as DNA: TGTGCCAGCAGCTTCACCTACGAGCAGTACTTC.

This clone is a singleton in its sample. The chain couples TRBV7-2 to TRBJ1-2, with D tentatively TRBD1 (5 bases). V shed 1 base and J shed 4 bases, with 7 bases lying between them. In germline, CDR1 is SGHTA, CDR2 FQGNSA. This CDR3 spans 13 amino acids. The CDR3 is CASSLVGGYGYTF. CDR3 bases: TGTGCCAGCAGCTTAGTGGGGGGCTATGGCTACACCTTC.

This chain connects TRBV20-1 to TRBJ2-5; D unclear. The CDR3 contains 10 residues. The germline V gene encodes CDR1 DFQATT and CDR2 SNEGSKA (reference sequence). The V gene lost 5 bases and the J gene lost 11 bases, with 12 bases spanning the gap. The CDR3 nucleotides are TGCAGTGCTTCTCGCTTGGAGCAGTACTTC. This translates into CSASRLEQYF.

The chain has TRBV15 and TRBJ2-7; D is unresolved. The germline CDR1 and CDR2 sequences are LNHNV and YYDKDF (reference sequence). CDR3 length: 14 amino acids. The V end lost 2 bases, the J end lost 1 base, and 9 bases lay between the germline ends. CDR3 protein: CATSRLSNSYEQYF. The CDR3 coding sequence is TGTGCCACCAGCAGACTCAGTAATTCCTACGAGCAGTACTTC.

The rearrangement uses TRBV6-5 and TRBJ2-5; 14 bases are shared with TRBD2. The DNA end lines up better with TRBJ2-7; the J call may be wrong. CDR1 is MNHEY and CDR2 is SVGAGI in the germline V gene. The CDR3 is 15 amino acids. CDR3 region: CASSSGTSGRYEQYF. DNA of the CDR3: TGTGCCAGCAGTTCAGGGACTAGCGGGAGATACGAGCAGTACTTC.

V and J are TRBV28 and TRBJ2-7, with D perhaps TRBD1 (5 bases). The length of the CDR3 is 15 residues. The germline V gene encodes CDR1 MDHEN and CDR2 SYDVKM. Trimming pared 4 bases from V and 5 bases from J, leaving 18 bases between. Written as DNA, the CDR3 is TGTGCCAGCAGTTCCACCAGGGTAACTGGCGACGAGCAGTACTTC. Translation gives CASSSTRVTGDEQYF.